A single sample is the source of the 8 T cell receptor beta chains below, sequenced in a study of cytomegalovirus exposure and HLA in healthy donors. Sequencing was performed with immunoSEQ multiplex PCR; in TCRdb, only in-frame clones are kept and a portion is missing. Among 80,000 to 100,000 clones listed, about 90% were seen once. Sequenced material: PBMCs. The receptor source for this set is a man aged 18 to 29 in good health and CMV-seropositive.

The chain is built from TRBV5-6 and TRBJ2-7, with TRBD2 as a possible D gene (6 bases). This CDR3 is 15 amino acids long. In germline, CDR1 is SGHDT, CDR2 YYEEEE. V shed 0 bases and J shed 1 base, with 11 bases lying between them. The CDR3, as DNA: TGTGCCAGCAGCTTGGACGGGGGTGGATCCTACGAGCAGTACTTC. It encodes CASSLDGGGSYEQYF.

The chain joins TRBV9 to TRBJ2-1; tentative D call: TRBD2 (6 bases). There are 15 residues in the CDR3. V gave up 2 bases and J gave up 4 bases, with 13 bases separating them. Germline CDR1 reads SGDLS; CDR2 reads YYNGEE. CDR3 loop: CASSVSSSEYNEQFF. Written as DNA, the CDR3 is TGTGCCAGCAGCGTGTCGTCTAGCGAGTACAATGAGCAGTTCTTC.

The V gene is TRBV12-5, the J gene TRBJ2-3, with TRBD1 identical over 7 bases. Germline values: CDR1 LGHNT, CDR2 FRNRAP. This CDR3 is 15 amino acids long. V dropped 6 bases and J dropped 0; count of bases not matched to a gene: 6. CDR3 region: CASGLGTASTDTQYF. The CDR3 nucleotides are TGTGCTAGTGGATTAGGGACAGCTAGCACAGATACGCAGTATTTT.

The chain combines TRBV7-2 with TRBJ2-1, with 14 bases identical to TRBD2. The CDR3 runs 17 residues. Looked up from germline, CDR1 is SGHTA and CDR2 is FQGNSA. Trimming took 3 bases from V and 7 from J; bases not matched to a gene: 8. The CDR3 protein is CASSLGTSGSIRNEQFF. CDR3 DNA: TGTGCCAGCAGCTTGGGGACTAGCGGGAGCATACGTAATGAGCAGTTCTTC. Supplemented by reference TRBV7-2 and TRBJ2-1, the full variable domain reads GAGVSQSPSNKVTEKGKDVELRCDPISGHTALYWYRQSLGQGLEFLIYFQGNSAPDKSGLPSDRFSAERTGGSVSTLTIQRTQQEDSAVYLCASSLGTSGSIRNEQFFGPGTRLTVL.

The chain uses TRBV28 and TRBJ2-3, with 9 bases aligning to TRBD2. Germline V gene sequence: CDR1 MDHEN, CDR2 SYDVKM. V shed 4 bases and J 4 bases; nucleotides not matched to a gene: 9. The CDR3 covers 16 residues. The CDR3 sequence is CASSSPHSGGSDTQYF. In DNA, the CDR3 is TGTGCCAGCAGTTCCCCCCATAGCGGGGGCTCAGATACGCAGTATTTT.

CDR3 bases: TGTGCCAGCTCACCAGGAGGGACTAGCGAGACCCAGTACTTC. It yields the protein CASSPGGTSETQYF. V gene TRBV18 combines with J gene TRBJ2-5; the match to TRBD2 covers 9 bases. Trimming cost V 2 bases and J 5 bases; bases outside gene matches: 3. Looked up from germline, CDR1 is KGHSH and CDR2 is LQKENI. The CDR3 totals 14 residues. Complete variable domain (other parts from reference TRBV18 and TRBJ2-5): NAGVMQNPRHLVRRRGQEARLRCSPMKGHSHVYWYRQLPEEGLKFMVYLQKENIIDESGMPKERFSAEFPKEGPSILRIQQVVRGDSAAYFCASSPGGTSETQYFGPGTRLLVL.

This clone has a single count. The rearrangement uses TRBV6-5 and TRBJ2-7, with D uncertain. Looked up from germline, CDR1 is MNHEY and CDR2 is SVGAGI. This CDR3 is 14 amino acids long. V lost 2 bases to trimming and J lost 7 bases, with 15 bases between them. For the CDR3, the DNA is TGTGCCAGCAGTTACGTCCGACTGTCCACGGAGCAGTACTTC. Its translation is CASSYVRLSTEQYF.

This clone turned up a few times. The chain links TRBV4-2 to TRBJ1-4, with D uncertain. Between the trimmed V and J ends, which lost 2 bases and 7 bases, there was a span of 5 bases. Germline values: CDR1 LGHNA, CDR2 YNFKEQ. This CDR3 region has 12 residues. The CDR3 here is CASSQLSEKLFF. DNA of the CDR3: TGTGCCAGCAGCCAACTGAGTGAAAAACTGTTTTTT.